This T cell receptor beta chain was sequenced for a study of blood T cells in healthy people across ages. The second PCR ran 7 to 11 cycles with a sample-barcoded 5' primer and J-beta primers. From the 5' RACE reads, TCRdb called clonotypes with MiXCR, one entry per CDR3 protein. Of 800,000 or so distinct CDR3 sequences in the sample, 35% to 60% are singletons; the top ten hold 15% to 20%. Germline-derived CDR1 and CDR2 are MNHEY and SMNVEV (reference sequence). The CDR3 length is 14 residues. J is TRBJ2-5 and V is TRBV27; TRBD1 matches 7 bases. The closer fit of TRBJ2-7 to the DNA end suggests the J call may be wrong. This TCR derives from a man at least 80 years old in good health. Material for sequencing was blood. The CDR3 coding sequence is TGTGCCAGCAGCACGACAGGGAACCCCTACGAGCAGTACTTC. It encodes CASSTTGNPYEQYF.